This T cell receptor beta chain was recorded in a study of beta chain features in type 1 diabetes (dated by TCRdb to 2016 to 2018). At the level of the whole study: Patients and healthy donors did not differ in mean age, gender distribution, total cell number or subset yield. A total of some 100,000,000 sorted cells were examined across all samples, and a strong correlation was observed between cell number per subset and RNA yield. In the study, recently diagnosed type 1 diabetes patients and matched healthy donors were compared on the TCRB repertoires of their sorted circulating CD4+ T cell subsets. Naive and central memory subsets were obtained from all 30 or so donors, but regulatory and stem cell-like memory subsets were isolated from only 8 patients and roughly 8 healthy donors. The investigation overall reported the following: Type 1 diabetes patients showed a moderate but significant shortening of TCRB CDR3 length in all four CD4+ subsets. Because the HLA sub-analyses included only small numbers of individuals, any influence of HLA type on TCRB rearrangement was left unresolved. The naive, central memory and regulatory TCRB repertoires appeared to resemble one another more closely among patients than among healthy donors. PCR may preferentially amplify shorter templates, but because patient and control samples were amplified and corrected together, any resulting skew would affect both groups equally. Patients with type 1 diabetes made fewer insertions and deleted more nucleotides at VDJ recombination sites, implying thymic rearrangement abnormalities. Because cDNA was sequenced instead of genomic DNA, highly expressing activated cells could be over-represented, though the groups showed no difference in activation or CD3 levels.

The entire amount of isolated RNA was reverse transcribed using the High Capacity cDNA Reverse Transcription Kit, so the sequenced TCRB transcripts were expressed ones. Naive, central memory and regulatory T cell samples underwent deep immunoSEQ sequencing, averaging around 4 million total reads per sample. Sorted cells were lysed in RLT buffer and RNA was extracted with DNase-treated RNeasy Micro or Mini kits, depending on cell number. Each cell subset was processed on its own to prevent cross-contamination, while patient and healthy donor samples were processed together. The immunoSEQ multiplex PCR was used to amplify TCRB sequences from cDNA, generating 87-bp fragments that spanned the CDR3 region. Amplicons were sequenced on the Illumina HiSeq platform. In the source study's methods: PCR bias was corrected computationally using synthetic template baselines, and reads within Hamming distance 2 were collapsed, with unmergeable singletons discarded. By aligning reads against IMGT, V, D and J genes, CDR3 length, and insertions or deletions at six rearrangement sites were assigned. Within each subset, clonotype counts were normalized to the number of sorted cells before true diversity and Gini coefficients were calculated with the tcR R package. The overlap coefficient, calculated on TCRB nucleotide sequences, was used to quantify repertoire sharing. What TCRdb holds here is the immuneACCESS table cut down to in-frame rearrangements. Part of the clones is not present; checked against another copy, under half of the missing clones reflect an unresolved V gene, and the others are unexplained. V, J and clone size derive from that table, while D and trimming were established from the DNA sequence. Here the sample has 150,000 or so clones; around 8.7% occur a single time. The leading ten clones occupy roughly 0.69% of the sample.

According to the germline V gene, CDR1 reads SGHVS and CDR2 reads FQNEAQ. Trimmed from V: 5 bases; trimmed from J: 2 bases; junction bases lacking a gene match: 8. Reading from cysteine to phenylalanine, the CDR3 counts 16 amino acids. The CDR3 DNA has 48 bases and is translated from base 1. A single peripheral blood draw of around 0.11 L on average was collected from each donor into heparinised tubes. A BD FACSAria II and a panel including CD45RO, CCR7, CD25, CD127, CD95 and CD27 were used to sort naive, central memory, regulatory and stem cell-like memory CD4+ T cells. A purity above 98% was achieved for all sorted populations. PBMCs were isolated right away by Lymphoprep density gradient centrifugation and were stained directly, without culture. So that batch effects would be minimized, each experiment stained and sorted samples in pairs, pairing one healthy donor with one patient. Worth noting for this clone: There is no known antigen for this receptor. No per-base quality is available; no much larger clone lies one base away.

The origin of this receptor is a man aged 18 to 30 in good health. The sample comprised central memory CD4+ T cells from blood. The chain is encoded by TRBV7-8 joined to TRBJ2-1; 8 bases in the middle match TRBD2. The nucleotide sequence is given as TGTGCCAGCAGCCCGTCGGGGGGGAGGGCCTACAATGAGCAGTTCTTC. This is translated as CASSPSGGRAYNEQFF.